Each of the 21 T cell receptor beta chains below was sequenced from the same sample in a study of CD8 T cells in ankylosing spondylitis. Each CDR3 protein is one row after TCRdb ran MiXCR on the 5' RACE reads. The sample holds 250,000 to 300,000 distinct CDR3 sequences, approximately 20% seen once. Input material: blood, either unsorted or a sorted T cell fraction (not recorded which). Source of these receptors: a male donor with ankylosing spondylitis or in good health (not recorded which).

This clonotype was seen repeatedly, ten times or more. The V call is TRBV5-1, the J call TRBJ2-5; the match to TRBD1 covers 10 bases. Trimming removed 5 bases from V and 4 bases from J; junction bases left unmatched: 5. CDR3 size: 14 residues. Germline V gene data show CDR1 as SGHRS and CDR2 as YFSETQ. The CDR3 DNA follows: TGCGCCAGCAGTCCGGGACAGGGGTTAGAGACCCAGTACTTC. It yields the protein CASSPGQGLETQYF.

V usage is TRBV24-1 and J usage is TRBJ1-2, with 9 bases lining up with TRBD1. Germline CDR1 reads KGHDR; CDR2 reads SFDVKD. The CDR3 sequence is 14 residues long. Trimming cost V 0 bases and J 8 bases; bases outside gene matches: 3. CDR3 sequence (DNA): TGTGCCACCAGTGATTTGCCGACAGGGGGGGGCTACACCTTC. It yields the protein CATSDLPTGGGYTF.

This clonotype has a handful of counts. V usage is TRBV7-8 and J usage is TRBJ2-2; perhaps TRBD1 as D (5 bases). Germline V gene sequence: CDR1 SGHVS, CDR2 FQNEAQ. V shed 5 bases and J shed 8 bases, with 18 bases lying between them. This CDR3 region has 15 residues. The chain's CDR3 is CASSPDVRGAGELFF. The CDR3, as DNA: TGTGCCAGCAGCCCGGACGTAAGGGGTGCGGGGGAGCTGTTTTTT.

At least ten counts were recorded for this clonotype. J is TRBJ2-2 and V is TRBV12-3 or TRBV12-4; maybe TRBD1 (6 bases). The CDR3 runs 13 residues. V dropped 3 bases and J dropped 5 bases, with 7 bases sitting between them. CDR3 sequence reads: CASSLTGTGELFF. The CDR3 region has the DNA TGTGCCAGCAGTTTGACAGGAACCGGGGAGCTGTTTTTT.

This chain links TRBV30 with TRBJ2-2, with a weak D call TRBD1 (7 bases). CDR1 and CDR2 (germline): GTSNPN, SVGIG (reference sequence). Trimming stripped 0 bases from V and 6 bases from J, with 17 bases between. This CDR3 is 16 amino acids long. The CDR3 sequence: CAWSVRGQGGSGELFF. The DNA for the CDR3 is TGTGCCTGGAGTGTAAGAGGCCAGGGGGGTTCCGGGGAGCTGTTTTTT.

This clonotype was observed at least ten times. This rearrangement joins TRBV29-1 to TRBJ2-4, with D unresolved. V lost 4 bases and J lost 5, with 9 bases in between. The CDR3 is 12 residues long. The germline V gene encodes CDR1 SQVTM and CDR2 ANQGSEA. The CDR3 DNA reads TGCAGCGTTGGGAATCGACAAAACATTCAGTACTTC. Protein: CSVGNRQNIQYF.

This clonotype was counted at least ten times. This rearrangement joins TRBV9 to TRBJ2-3, with 7 bases that match TRBD2. CDR3 length equals 16 residues. The V gene's germline CDR1 is SGDLS and CDR2 YYNGEE. J lost 0 bases, V lost 0 bases, and 4 bases had no gene match. CDR3 residues: CASSVGSGGSTDTQYF. CDR3 in DNA: TGTGCCAGCAGCGTAGGTTCCGGGGGGAGCACAGATACGCAGTATTTT.

This clonotype occurred a few times. The V call is TRBV28, the J call TRBJ1-4; possible D gene TRBD1, 6 bases. Between the trimmed V and J ends, which lost 7 bases and 8 bases, there was a span of 20 bases. Germline V CDR1 and CDR2: MDHEN, SYDVKM. This CDR3 has 15 residues. The CDR3 DNA is TGTGCCAGCACTCCCGGGGGCCCACCCCGCGAAAAACTGTTTTTT. Amino acid sequence: CASTPGGPPREKLFF.

This sequence joins TRBV4-1 and TRBJ2-4; D is unresolved. This CDR3 is 13 amino acids long. The V gene's germline CDR1 is MGHRA and CDR2 YSYEKL. V gave up 5 bases and J gave up 7 bases, with 12 bases separating them. The CDR3 nucleotides are TGCGCCAGCAGCTCTCCCCTAAGCAACATTCAGTACTTC. Translated, it gives CASSSPLSNIQYF.

Only a few counts were recorded for this clonotype. The chain is built from TRBV5-1 and TRBJ2-1, with D perhaps TRBD2 (6 bases). This CDR3 spans 15 amino acids. Germline V CDR1 and CDR2: SGHRS, YFSETQ. V was shortened by 1 base and J by 3 bases, with 11 bases between the two germline ends. The CDR3 sequence is CASSLTGDGYNEQFF. CDR3 DNA sequence: TGCGCCAGCAGCTTGACGGGAGACGGCTACAATGAGCAGTTCTTC.

The V gene is TRBV5-1, the J gene TRBJ2-5; no reliable D call. The germline CDR1 and CDR2 sequences are SGHRS and YFSETQ. The V and J ends lost 1 base and 2 bases respectively, with 15 bases between them. This CDR3 has 16 amino acids. DNA of the CDR3: TGCGCCAGCAGCTTGCTGGCAGGCTTAACTCAAGAGACCCAGTACTTC. The encoded protein is CASSLLAGLTQETQYF.

This clonotype was counted a few times. The chain employs TRBV7-9 and TRBJ2-5; maybe TRBD1 (5 bases). The CDR3 sequence is 14 residues long. Germline V gives CDR1 SEHNR, CDR2 FQNEAQ (reference sequence). The ends were cut back, 2 bases at V and 2 bases at J, with 9 bases in the middle. This chain's CDR3 is CASSLKGAQETQYF. CDR3 coding DNA: TGTGCCAGCAGCTTAAAAGGGGCACAAGAGACCCAGTACTTC.

This clonotype was picked up a small number of times. V gene TRBV28 combines with J gene TRBJ2-7; D call uncertain. The CDR3 is 15 amino acids. Germline CDR1 and CDR2: MDHEN and SYDVKM. V was trimmed by 8 bases and J by 2 bases, leaving 19 bases between them. The CDR3 region is CASLWLKDRPYEQYV. DNA for the CDR3: TGTGCCAGCCTCTGGCTTAAGGACCGTCCCTACGAGCAGTACGTC.

The sample holds a few counts of this clonotype. The chain uses TRBV14 and TRBJ1-3, with a tentative D call TRBD1 (6 bases). V was clipped by 2 bases and J by 6 bases, with 20 bases between them. The germline V gene has CDR1 SGHDN and CDR2 FVKESK. CDR3 length equals 17 residues. The CDR3 coding sequence is TGTGCCAGCAGCCAACGCCAGGGGCGGAGGCTGAAAAACACCATATATTTT. Encoded protein: CASSQRQGRRLKNTIYF.

This clonotype was observed a few times. The rearrangement links TRBV2 to TRBJ2-7, with D possibly TRBD1 on 7 matching bases. Trimming removed 4 bases from V and 2 bases from J, with 15 bases in between. Per germline, CDR1 SNHLY and CDR2 FYNNEI. The CDR3 has 15 residues. The CDR3 nucleotides read TGTGCCAGCAGTGGAGGGGGGACAGTGCCCTACGAGCAGTACGTC. Its translation is CASSGGGTVPYEQYV.

J is TRBJ1-5 and V is TRBV7-6, with TRBD1 matching 8 bases. CDR1 is SGHVS and CDR2 is FNYEAQ in the germline V gene. With 5 bases clipped from V and 7 bases from J, the junction kept 7 bases outside the gene matches. The CDR3 loop spans 14 amino acids. The CDR3 loop is CASSDAGGDQPQHF. CDR3 coding DNA: TGTGCCAGCAGCGACGCAGGGGGCGACCAGCCCCAGCATTTT.

The J gene is TRBJ2-3, the V gene TRBV29-1; D gene unclear. This CDR3 has 12 amino acids. Germline CDR1 SQVTM, CDR2 ANQGSEA. The V end lost 4 bases, the J end lost 0 bases, and 5 bases lay between the germline ends. Here the CDR3 reads CSVADSTDTQYF. CDR3 nucleotides: TGCAGCGTTGCGGACAGCACAGATACGCAGTATTTT.

At least ten counts were recorded for this clonotype. The chain uses TRBV10-3 and TRBJ1-5; no clear D gene. The CDR3 sequence is 15 residues long. In germline, CDR1 is ENHRY, CDR2 SYGVKD. Trimming took 2 bases from V and 5 from J, leaving 13 bases between them. CDR3 sequence reads: CAISERWAMDQPQHF. The CDR3 nucleotides read TGTGCCATCAGTGAGCGGTGGGCGATGGATCAGCCCCAGCATTTT.

As DNA, the CDR3 is TGCGCCAGCAGCCCCGGGACTAGCGGGATCTATGAGCAGTTCTTC. It yields the protein CASSPGTSGIYEQFF. The rearrangement links TRBV4-1 to TRBJ2-1, with TRBD2 matching 13 bases. The CDR3 is made up of 15 amino acids. The V gene end was trimmed by 4 bases and the J gene end by 8 bases; junction bases not matched to a gene: 5. Germline V gene data show CDR1 as MGHRA and CDR2 as YSYEKL.

This clonotype was seen a few times. V is TRBV12-3 or TRBV12-4 and J is TRBJ2-3; perhaps TRBD2 as D (6 bases). The germline V and J ends were trimmed by 6 bases and 2 bases, with 9 bases remaining between them. This CDR3 comprises 13 residues. CDR3 amino acids: CASRRDSTDTQYF. The CDR3 bases are TGTGCCAGCAGGCGGGACTCCACAGATACGCAGTATTTT.

The chain is built from TRBV20-1 and TRBJ2-1, with D tentatively TRBD2 (6 bases). V lost 1 base and J 2 bases, leaving 9 bases between the germline ends. The CDR3 is 14 amino acids. CDR1 and CDR2 (germline): DFQATT, SNEGSKA (reference sequence). CDR3 region: CSARGTKAYNEQFF. For the CDR3, the DNA is TGCAGTGCTAGAGGGACTAAAGCCTACAATGAGCAGTTCTTC.